This passage covers 21 T cell receptor beta chains from one sample sequenced in a study of blood T cells in healthy people across ages. With a J-beta primer mix and a sample-barcoded 5' primer, a second PCR ran about 6 to 11 cycles. TCRdb reanalysed the 5' RACE reads using MiXCR and keeps one entry per CDR3 protein. Found here are roughly 1.6 million distinct CDR3 sequences, approximately 32% of them singletons; the top ten hold approximately 10%. The sequencing sample was made of blood. The receptors originated from a woman aged 25 to 39 in good health.

The chain is built from TRBV4-1 and TRBJ1-5; 7 bases are shared with TRBD1. J gave up 5 bases and V 3 bases, and 10 bases lay outside the gene matches. Looked up from germline, CDR1 is MGHRA and CDR2 is YSYEKL. The CDR3 consists of 16 residues. The CDR3 region has the DNA TGCGCCAGCAGCCAGGTTGTGGGGACAGAATATCAGCCCCAGCATTTT. It encodes CASSQVVGTEYQPQHF.

This clonotype was observed a few times. This chain connects TRBV20-1 to TRBJ2-7; 10 bases match TRBD1. V shed 3 bases, J shed 4 bases, and the junction held 12 bases outside the gene matches. Germline-derived CDR1 and CDR2 are DFQATT and SNEGSKA (reference sequence). The CDR3 totals 16 residues. In DNA form, the CDR3 reads TGCAGTGCTAGGGGAAAACGGGGACAGGGGTTATACGAGCAGTACTTC. This encodes CSARGKRGQGLYEQYF.

The chain joins TRBV13 to TRBJ2-7; D may be TRBD1 or TRBD2 (6 bases each). Germline V CDR1 and CDR2: PRHDT, FYEKMQ (reference sequence). CDR3 length: 15 residues. The V and J ends lost 4 bases and 3 bases respectively, with 16 bases between them. The CDR3 here is CASSSTGGGYYEQYF. The CDR3 region has the DNA TGTGCCAGCAGCTCGACAGGAGGGGGGTACTACGAGCAGTACTTC.

Regarding this clonotype: The junction and the germline gene differ at one end; a read error may be behind it. The chain links TRBV18 to TRBJ2-5; D is undetermined. Looked up from germline, CDR1 is KGHSH and CDR2 is LQKENI. The CDR3 is made up of 13 amino acids. The CDR3 DNA is TGTGCCAGCTCACCGGGTATCCAAGGGACCCAGTACTTC. Protein sequence: CASSPGIQGTQYF. The whole variable domain, filled in from reference TRBV18 and TRBJ2-5, reads NAGVMQNPRHLVRRRGQEARLRCSPMKGHSHVYWYRQLPEEGLKFMVYLQKENIIDESGMPKERFSAEFPKEGPSILRIQQVVRGDSAAYFCASSPGIQGTQYFGPGTRLLVL.

This clonotype came up many times. The chain is built from TRBV6-6 and TRBJ2-3; D might be TRBD1 or TRBD2, each matching 5 bases. Germline V lookup: CDR1 MNHNY, CDR2 SVGAGI (reference sequence). V lost 11 bases and J 2 bases, leaving 11 bases between the germline ends. The CDR3 length is 12 residues. CDR3 loop: CASGLFTDTQYF. CDR3 nucleotide sequence: TGTGCCTCGGGGCTATTCACAGATACGCAGTATTTT.

This clonotype showed up just a few times. The rearrangement links TRBV7-3 to TRBJ2-1, with D maybe TRBD2 (5 bases). The germline V and J ends were trimmed by 3 bases and 7 bases, with 10 bases remaining between them. Germline V gives CDR1 SGHTA, CDR2 FQGTGA. This CDR3 is 13 amino acids long. The CDR3 protein is CASSFSRANEQFF. The CDR3 DNA reads as TGTGCCAGCAGCTTTTCGCGGGCTAATGAGCAGTTCTTC.

V gene TRBV5-1 combines with J gene TRBJ2-5, with 8 nucleotides matching TRBD2. V gave up 1 base and J gave up 5 bases; unmatched junction bases: 4. The CDR3 extends over 14 amino acids. Germline-derived CDR1 and CDR2 are SGHRS and YFSETQ. CDR3 region: CASSLKAGEETQYF. The CDR3 DNA follows: TGCGCCAGCAGCTTGAAAGCGGGGGAGGAGACCCAGTACTTC. Supplemented by reference TRBV5-1 and TRBJ2-5, the full variable domain reads KAGVTQTPRYLIKTRGQQVTLSCSPISGHRSVSWYQQTPGQGLQFLFEYFSETQRNKGNFPGRFSGRQFSNSRSEMNVSTLELGDSALYLCASSLKAGEETQYFGPGTRLLVL.

V and J are TRBV20-1 and TRBJ1-5; D may be TRBD1 (5 bases). There are 15 residues in the CDR3. Germline CDR1 DFQATT, CDR2 SNEGSKA (reference sequence). Trimming left V 3 bases short and J 2 bases short, with 14 bases between. The CDR3 DNA sequence: TGCAGTGCTAGTTGGGGGGAACGGGGCAATCAGCCCCAGCATTTT. It encodes CSASWGERGNQPQHF.

This clonotype showed up just a few times. This chain links TRBV5-6 with TRBJ2-7, with D possibly TRBD2 on 7 matching bases. The J call may be incorrect, as the DNA end agrees better with TRBJ2-5. CDR3 length: 16 residues. In germline, CDR1 is SGHDT, CDR2 YYEEEE. In DNA, the CDR3 is TGTGCCAGCAGCCCTGGGGGCGGGAGAGGATGGGAGACCCAGTACTTC. Amino acid sequence: CASSPGGGRGWETQYF.

This clonotype was counted only a few times. CDR3 residues: CASSVGSPGNSPLHF. CDR3 DNA: TGTGCCAGCAGTGTAGGTTCCCCGGGGAATTCACCCCTCCACTTT. The chain has TRBV2 and TRBJ1-6; D gene uncertain. The CDR3 totals 15 residues. From germline, CDR1 is SNHLY and CDR2 FYNNEI. Deletions cut 4 bases from V and 7 bases from J, with 14 bases between.

This chain links TRBV2 with TRBJ1-5, with D maybe TRBD1 (6 bases). The length of the CDR3 is 14 residues. Trimming removed 6 bases from V and 3 bases from J, with 12 bases in between. Germline V lookup: CDR1 SNHLY, CDR2 FYNNEI. The CDR3 spells CASRLRGSNQPQHF. As DNA, the CDR3 is TGTGCCAGCAGACTCAGGGGTTCCAATCAGCCCCAGCATTTT.

This clonotype has only a few counts. CDR3: CASSLIPSRGGYTF. The CDR3 DNA reads TGTGCCAGCAGTTTAATCCCATCCCGAGGCGGCTACACCTTC. The chain is built from TRBV27 and TRBJ1-2; D uncertain. This CDR3 is 14 amino acids long. V lost 2 bases, J lost 8 bases, and 15 bases lay in between. The germline V gene has CDR1 MNHEY and CDR2 SMNVEV (reference sequence).

The rearrangement joins TRBV6-1 to TRBJ2-7; D remains unclear. CDR3 size: 14 residues. V was shortened by 0 bases and J by 2 bases, with 8 bases between the two germline ends. Germline CDR1 reads MNHNS; CDR2 reads SASEGT. The CDR3 is CASSEANGAYEQYF. For the CDR3, the DNA is TGTGCCAGCAGTGAAGCAAACGGAGCCTACGAGCAGTACTTC.

This clonotype was seen at least ten times. The chain uses TRBV10-3 and TRBJ2-5, with D perhaps matching TRBD2 (7 bases). This CDR3 region has 13 residues. Trimming left V 10 bases short and J 5 bases short, with 17 bases between. Per the germline V gene, CDR1 is ENHRY and CDR2 is SYGVKD. The CDR3 bases are TGTGCCACAAACCAGGGGCGGGAGGAGACCCAGTACTTC. Its protein is CATNQGREETQYF.

The V call is TRBV6-1, the J call TRBJ1-2; D unclear. Germline assignment: CDR1 MNHNS and CDR2 SASEGT. CDR3 length equals 17 residues. The germline V and J ends were trimmed by 2 bases and 2 bases, with 18 bases remaining between them. CDR3 region: CASSELRWGTYNYGYTF. The CDR3 region has the DNA TGTGCCAGCAGTGAATTGAGGTGGGGAACCTACAACTATGGCTACACCTTC.

V usage is TRBV20-1 and J usage is TRBJ1-4, with no clear D. The germline V gene has CDR1 DFQATT and CDR2 SNEGSKA (reference sequence). V was pared by 5 bases and J by 7 bases, with 5 bases between. The CDR3 runs 10 residues. The CDR3 loop is CSAPFEKLFF. In DNA form, the CDR3 reads TGCAGTGCTCCTTTTGAAAAACTGTTTTTT.

This clonotype was counted at least ten times. The CDR3 DNA reads as TGTGCCAGCAGTCCCCTCCGGGACAGGGGCCGAAATGAGCAGTTCTTC. This translates into CASSPLRDRGRNEQFF. The chain carries TRBV28 and TRBJ2-1; TRBD1 aligns across 10 bases. CDR3 length: 16 residues. V was pared by 5 bases and J by 7 bases, with 11 bases of the junction left unmatched. Germline V gene sequence: CDR1 MDHEN, CDR2 SYDVKM. The full variable domain, in which reference TRBV28 and TRBJ2-1 provide the parts outside the CDR3, is DVKVTQSSRYLVKRTGEKVFLECVQDMDHENMFWYRQDPGLGLRLIYFSYDVKMKEKGDIPEGYSVSREKKERFSLILESASTNQTSMYLCASSPLRDRGRNEQFFGPGTRLTVL.

The rearrangement joins TRBV5-1 to TRBJ1-1; a weak D match, TRBD1 (5 bases). Trimming pared 3 bases from V and 3 bases from J, leaving 15 bases between. From germline, CDR1 is SGHRS and CDR2 YFSETQ. The CDR3 is 15 residues long. CDR3 sequence: CASSWGKFGYTEAFF. CDR3 coding DNA: TGCGCCAGCAGCTGGGGGAAATTTGGGTACACTGAAGCTTTCTTT.

The V call is TRBV5-1, the J call TRBJ2-1; D is ambiguous. CDR1 and CDR2 (germline): SGHRS, YFSETQ. The length of the CDR3 is 15 residues. V lost 4 bases and J 8 bases, leaving 19 bases between the germline ends. Here the CDR3 reads CASSMAGRTNHEQFF. The CDR3 nucleotides read TGCGCCAGCAGCATGGCCGGGCGGACCAACCATGAGCAGTTCTTC.

The V call is TRBV11-2, the J call TRBJ2-1; the D gene is possibly TRBD2 (6 bases). Germline CDR1 and CDR2: SGHAT and FQNNGV. The CDR3 sequence is 15 residues long. The germline V and J ends were trimmed by 6 bases and 0 bases, with 12 bases remaining between them. CDR3 region: CASRIGGSSYNEQFF. In DNA, the CDR3 is TGTGCCAGCAGGATAGGAGGGAGCTCCTACAATGAGCAGTTCTTC.

This clonotype has just a few counts. The V and J genes are TRBV12-3 or TRBV12-4 and TRBJ1-2; TRBD1 is a possible D gene (5 bases). V was trimmed by 4 bases and J by 7 bases, leaving 10 bases between them. The CDR3 extends over 12 amino acids. In DNA form, the CDR3 reads TGTGCCAGCAGTTCCTCCGGGGCTGGCTACACCTTC. Its translation: CASSSSGAGYTF.